The source of this T cell receptor (beta chain) is a study of response to subunit inactivated influenza vaccine. TCRdb reanalysed the RT-PCR reads using MiXCR and keeps one entry per CDR3 protein. The sample yields hundreds of thousands of distinct CDR3 sequences, over 11% seen once. A few counts support this clonotype. The target antigen is unknown. The V segment lost 4 bases and the J segment 6 bases; nucleotides outside the gene matches: 1. The V gene's germline CDR1 is LGHNA and CDR2 YSLEER. This CDR3 is 15 amino acids long. General study points: It was the authors' suggestion that each seasonal influenza vaccination recruits few new T cells.

The sample in question was PBMCs from blood, obtained around 15 days before vaccination. V is TRBV4-3 and J is TRBJ2-2, with TRBD2 matching over 14 bases. The sequence was collected from a man aged 50-60 years who received an inactivated influenza vaccine. In DNA form, the CDR3 reads TGCGCCAGCAGCCGGACTAGCGGGAGGTCCGGGGAGCTGTTTTTT. Encoded protein: CASSRTSGRSGELFF.